A selection of T cell receptor beta chains follows, all from one sample in a study of identifying expanded T cells in peripheral blood. Repertoires were generated with immunoSEQ multiplex PCR, while TCRdb's copy carries only in-frame clones and drops some. Among about 85,000 clones listed, 88% were seen once. Source material: blood. These receptors came from a person between 18 and 70 years old in good health. CDR3s include the opening cysteine and the closing phenylalanine or tryptophan. D genes are given only for firm matches. Only part of the rows carry a size: once, few, many, or a class if the clone is expanded.

d_call clone_size j_call v_call cdr3_nt cdr3_aa
TRBD2 . TRBJ2-1 TRBV7-8 TGTGCCAGCAGCTTAGGGACTAGCCCCTACAATGAGCAGTTCTTC CASSLGTSPYNEQFF
TRBD2 . TRBJ2-1 TRBV27 TGTGCCAGCAGTTTAGCGACTAGCGAGAATGAGCAGTTCTTC CASSLATSENEQFF
. . TRBJ2-3 TRBV4-3 TGCGCCAGCAGCCAAGATCCTATGGGAAGCGCGCAGTATTTT CASSQDPMGSAQYF
TRBD1 few TRBJ1-6 TRBV11-2 TGTGCCAGCACCTGGGACAGGGGTAATTCACCCCTCCACTTT CASTWDRGNSPLHF
. once TRBJ1-5 TRBV18 TGTGCCAGCTCACCCTCGAGCGATCATCAGCCCCAGCATTTT CASSPSSDHQPQHF
. large TRBJ1-1 TRBV6-5 TGTGCCAGCAGTTATAATACGGTCGGAGGGGGATCAGCTTTCTTT CASSYNTVGGGSAFF
. . TRBJ2-3 TRBV7-2 TGTGCCAGCAGCTTACGTTCATGGCTAACAGATACGCAGTATTTT CASSLRSWLTDTQYF
. . TRBJ2-3 TRBV7-9 TGTGCCAGCAGCCCCGGGCGGATTAATTATCCAGATACGCAGTATTTT CASSPGRINYPDTQYF
TRBD1 . TRBJ2-3 TRBV19 TGTGCCAGTAGCGCCCCAGGGACAGCCACAGATACGCAGTATTTT CASSAPGTATDTQYF
. . TRBJ2-2 TRBV4-1 TGCGCCAGCAGCCCTACAGAGACCGGGGAGCTGTTTTTT CASSPTETGELFF
. . TRBJ2-7 TRBV7-2 TGTGCCAGCAGCCAGGGACCTTCCTACGAGCAGTACTTC CASSQGPSYEQYF
TRBD1 once TRBJ1-2 TRBV28 TGTGCCAGCAGTTCCCCCGAGACAGGGGGCTATGGCTACACCTTC CASSSPETGGYGYTF
. . TRBJ2-7 TRBV28 TGTGCCAGCACCTCCGATTGGGGGGAGTACTTC CASTSDWGEYF
TRBD1 . TRBJ1-6 TRBV7-2 TGTGCCAGCAGCTTCCGGGACAGAGGTTCCGGTTCACCCCTCCACTTT CASSFRDRGSGSPLHF
. . TRBJ2-3 TRBV11-2 TGTGCCAGCAGCTTTCAGCTTACCACAGATACGCAGTATTTT CASSFQLTTDTQYF
TRBD2 . TRBJ2-1 TRBV2 TGTGCCAGCAGTGACGACTACCTAGCGGGGACCCACAATGAGCAGTTCTTC CASSDDYLAGTHNEQFF
. . TRBJ1-1 TRBV7-2 TGTGCCAGCAGCTTCCCGTGGGGATACACTGAAGCTTTCTTT CASSFPWGYTEAFF
. . TRBJ1-2 TRBV6-5 TGTGCCAGCAGTCGGGACGCTAACTTTGGGTACACCTTC CASSRDANFGYTF
. few TRBJ1-6 TRBV10-3 TGTGCCATCAGTGAGTCAGGTGCTCGGACACCCCTCCACTTT CAISESGARTPLHF
TRBD1 once TRBJ1-4 TRBV5-5 TGTGCCAGCAGCCAGGGACAGACCGAAAAACTGTTTTTT CASSQGQTEKLFF
TRBD1 . TRBJ2-3 TRBV6-6 TGTGCCAGCATGCGTGGGGACAGTAAGCAGTATTTT CASMRGDSKQYF
TRBD2 . TRBJ2-3 TRBV7-2 TGTGCCAGCACCCTAAGGACTAGCGTAGGAGATACGCAGTATTTT CASTLRTSVGDTQYF
. . TRBJ1-4 TRBV19 TGTGCCAGTACGGGGGGAGCAACTAATGAAAAACTGTTTTTT CASTGGATNEKLFF
TRBD1 . TRBJ1-4 TRBV15 TGTGCCACCGCACAGGGAGGGGGCGATGAAAAACTGTTTTTT CATAQGGGDEKLFF
. . TRBJ2-7 TRBV7-2 TGTGCCAGCAGCATGGGGGTCGGGTCCTACGAGCAGTACTTC CASSMGVGSYEQYF
. . TRBJ2-1 TRBV5-1 TGCGCCAGCAGCTTGGACCCGTCAATAGGATACAATGAGCAGTTCTTC CASSLDPSIGYNEQFF
. few TRBJ2-7 TRBV6-5 TGTGCCTGCCCCCCCGACCGACAGAAAACCTACGAGCAGTACTTC CACPPDRQKTYEQYF
. . TRBJ2-1 TRBV9 TGTGCCAGCAGCGTAGAGGGGAATGATGACAATGAGCAGTTCTTC CASSVEGNDDNEQFF
TRBD1 . TRBJ2-7 TRBV28 TGTGCCAGCAGTTTAGGGACAGGGGTGAGGGAGCAGTACTTC CASSLGTGVREQYF
TRBD2 . TRBJ2-3 TRBV7-9 TGTGCCAGCAGCTCCCCCGGAGCGGGGGGGATAGATACGCAGTATTTT CASSSPGAGGIDTQYF
TRBD1 . TRBJ1-3 TRBV7-4 TGTGCCAGCAGCTTAGCGCAGGGGACAGCGGGCTCTACAGGAAACACCATATATTTT CASSLAQGTAGSTGNTIYF
. . TRBJ1-2 TRBV4-3 TGCGCCAGCAGCCACAGTACAGGGAGAAACTATGGCTACACCTTC CASSHSTGRNYGYTF
TRBD1 . TRBJ1-5 TRBV18 TGTGCCAGCTCAATAGGACAGGGGGCCTTATCACGGCAGCCCCAGCATTTT CASSIGQGALSRQPQHF
. . TRBJ1-4 TRBV6-6 TGTGCCAGCAGTTACCCGACAGGCCTAACTGAAAAACTGTTTTTT CASSYPTGLTEKLFF
TRBD1 . TRBJ1-3 TRBV5-5 TGTGCCAGTATTGGGACAGGGCAGGTTTCTGGAAACACCATATATTTT CASIGTGQVSGNTIYF
. . TRBJ2-3 TRBV19 TGTGCCAGTAGTATCCAAACCGGGACAGATACGCAGTATTTT CASSIQTGTDTQYF
. few TRBJ2-3 TRBV7-2 TGTGCCAGCAGCCTAATGTCCACAGATACGCAGTATTTT CASSLMSTDTQYF
TRBD1 . TRBJ1-2 TRBV2 TGTGCCAGCACCGATCCACCGGGACAGGGGTTTGGCTACACCTTC CASTDPPGQGFGYTF
. . TRBJ1-2 TRBV6-5 TGTGCCAGCAGTCCATGGGGGGTGGGGAACTATGGCTACACCTTC CASSPWGVGNYGYTF
TRBD1 . TRBJ2-7 TRBV5-4 TGTGCCAGCAGCTTGGCCGGGGCGACAGGGGGCGTCGAGCAGTACTTC CASSLAGATGGVEQYF
. few TRBJ2-5 TRBV5-1 TGCGCCAGCAGCTTGGGGACAGCTAAAGAGACCCAGTACTTC CASSLGTAKETQYF
TRBD1 . TRBJ2-2 TRBV9 TGTGCCAGCAGCAACCATCGGACAGGGCCTAACACCGGGGAGCTGTTTTTT CASSNHRTGPNTGELFF
. . TRBJ1-5 TRBV5-3 TGTGCCAGAAGCTTTGATAGGGGGGTTAGCAATCAGCCCCAGCATTTT CARSFDRGVSNQPQHF
. . TRBJ1-6 TRBV7-9 TGTGCCAGCAGCATTCCCTCGGACGGAGGAGGATCACCCCTCCACTTT CASSIPSDGGGSPLHF
. . TRBJ1-2 TRBV6-4 TGTGCCAGCAGTGACTCCAGGGGTACTATCTATGGCTACACCTTC CASSDSRGTIYGYTF
. . TRBJ2-1 TRBV27 TGTGCCAGCAGTTTGTACGGGGGCGGGAATGAGCAGTTCTTC CASSLYGGGNEQFF
. . TRBJ1-4 TRBV4-1 TGCGCCAGCAGCCAAGATCCGGCAGGGGACGCTGAAAAACTGTTTTTT CASSQDPAGDAEKLFF
. . TRBJ1-2 TRBV27 TGTGCCAGCAGGCCGGGAGGGGGTGACTATGGCTACACCTTC CASRPGGGDYGYTF
TRBD1 . TRBJ2-7 TRBV6-5 TGTGCCAGCAGTTCGAGGACAGGGAAAGAGCAGTACTTC CASSSRTGKEQYF
. . TRBJ1-2 TRBV5-6 TGTGCCAGCAGCCCCGGTGAGGGGGGAGGCCTCTACACCTTC CASSPGEGGGLYTF
. few TRBJ1-1 TRBV29-1 TGCAGCGTAAACCGGCAGGGAGGCACTGAAGCTTTCTTT CSVNRQGGTEAFF